The 30 T cell receptor beta chains given below trace back to one sample, sequenced in a study of blood T cell repertoires in COVID-19. Here immunoSEQ multiplex PCR was the method, and the copy in TCRdb shows in-frame clones only, minus some. The sample lists about 160,000 clones; approximately 81% were seen once. What was sequenced was peripheral blood. The receptors stem from a human donor with acute or convalescent COVID-19. The donor label of this sample is uncertain.

This clone turned up a few times. This sequence joins TRBV19 and TRBJ1-2, with 9 bases identical to TRBD1. Losses at the gene ends were 6 bases for V and 6 bases for J; bases not matched to a gene: 5. The CDR3 loop spans 13 amino acids. Germline loops: CDR1 LNHDA, CDR2 SQIVND (reference sequence). The CDR3 DNA reads TGTGCCAGTAGAATACGGACAGGGGATGGCTACACCTTC. Translation gives CASRIRTGDGYTF.

The chain carries TRBV18 and TRBJ1-2; D not certain. The germline V gene encodes CDR1 KGHSH and CDR2 LQKENI. This CDR3 comprises 16 residues. The ends were cut back, 2 bases at V and 2 bases at J, with 15 bases in the middle. In nucleotides, the CDR3 is TGTGCCAGCTCACCAAAACAGTTTCCTCTAAACTATGGCTACACCTTC. Protein sequence: CASSPKQFPLNYGYTF.

This chain connects TRBV6-4 to TRBJ1-2; D remains ambiguous. CDR1 and CDR2 from the germline V gene are MRHNA and SNTAGT. This CDR3 has 14 residues. The germline V and J ends were trimmed by 4 bases and 7 bases, with 16 bases remaining between them. CDR3 residues: CASSASGETGGYTF. Here the CDR3 DNA reads TGTGCCAGCAGTGCCTCCGGGGAGACCGGTGGCTACACCTTC.

This rearrangement joins TRBV3-1 (or the pseudogene TRBV3-2) to TRBJ1-6; TRBD1 is a possible D gene (5 bases). Trimming cost V 4 bases and J 7 bases, with 14 bases left between them. The CDR3 loop spans 15 amino acids. From germline, CDR1 is LGHDT and CDR2 YNNKEL (reference sequence). CDR3 region: CASSRRPGSNSPLHF. DNA for the CDR3: TGTGCCAGCAGCCGACGGCCAGGGTCGAATTCACCCCTCCACTTT.

CDR3 sequence: CASSIISGGPPGETQYF. The CDR3 nucleotides are TGTGCCAGTAGTATCATAAGCGGGGGTCCTCCAGGGGAGACCCAGTACTTC. The chain couples TRBV19 to TRBJ2-5, with 8 bases matching TRBD2. CDR1 and CDR2 from the germline V gene are LNHDA and SQIVND (reference sequence). The V segment lost 3 bases and the J segment 5 bases; nucleotides outside the gene matches: 14. The CDR3 is 17 residues long.

J is TRBJ1-6 and V is TRBV27; tentatively, D is TRBD1 (6 bases). The CDR3 consists of 15 residues. V was pared by 2 bases and J by 6 bases, with 11 bases between. The V gene's germline CDR1 is MNHEY and CDR2 SMNVEV (reference sequence). The CDR3: CASSLAGALNSPLHF. CDR3 nucleotide sequence: TGTGCCAGCAGTTTAGCGGGGGCGCTTAATTCACCCCTCCACTTT.

The genes are TRBV6-5 and TRBJ1-1; D is undetermined. Trimming pared 4 bases from V and 1 base from J, leaving 10 bases between. The CDR3 spans 14 residues. Germline loops: CDR1 MNHEY, CDR2 SVGAGI. DNA for the CDR3: TGTGCCAGCAGTTTTAGGAGTTCGAACACTGAAGCTTTCTTT. This translates into CASSFRSSNTEAFF.

This chain joins TRBV6-4 and TRBJ1-3, with unresolved D. CDR1 and CDR2 (germline): MRHNA, SNTAGT. V was cut by 7 bases and J by 0 bases, with 4 bases left in between. The CDR3 loop spans 12 amino acids. The chain's CDR3 is CASTGSGNTIYF. CDR3 DNA: TGTGCCAGCACAGGCTCTGGAAACACCATATATTTT.

This rearrangement joins TRBV15 to TRBJ2-7, with TRBD2 matching 7 bases. CDR3 length equals 18 residues. Germline-derived CDR1 and CDR2 are LNHNV and YYDKDF (reference sequence). Trimming cost V 0 bases and J 2 bases; bases outside gene matches: 13. The CDR3 protein is CATSRDLVPGLPPYEQYF. The CDR3 coding sequence is TGTGCCACCAGCAGAGATCTGGTCCCGGGACTACCCCCCTACGAGCAGTACTTC.

The J gene is TRBJ1-5, the V gene TRBV15; perhaps TRBD1 as D (6 bases). The CDR3 is 15 residues long. V was clipped by 3 bases and J by 4 bases, with 13 bases between them. Germline loops: CDR1 LNHNV, CDR2 YYDKDF (reference sequence). CDR3 coding DNA: TGTGCCACCAGCAGTCCCGGGCAGGGGAATCAGCCCCAGCATTTT. This encodes CATSSPGQGNQPQHF.

The rearrangement joins TRBV30 to TRBJ1-1; 9 bases fit TRBD1. With 2 bases clipped from V and 4 bases from J, the junction kept 8 bases outside the gene matches. Germline CDR1 is GTSNPN and CDR2 is SVGIG (reference sequence). The CDR3 has 15 residues. The chain's CDR3 is CAWSLTGTGPTEAFF. The DNA for the CDR3 is TGTGCCTGGAGTTTAACCGGGACAGGGCCCACTGAAGCTTTCTTT.

The chain joins TRBV3-1 (or the pseudogene TRBV3-2) to TRBJ1-1; 7 bases fit TRBD1. This CDR3 has 15 amino acids. The V gene end was trimmed by 3 bases and the J gene end by 0 bases; junction bases not matched to a gene: 4. The germline V gene encodes CDR1 LGHDT and CDR2 YNNKEL (reference sequence). The CDR3 loop reads CASSQGQRMNTEAFF. CDR3 DNA: TGTGCCAGCAGCCAGGGACAGCGCATGAACACTGAAGCTTTCTTT.

The gene calls are TRBV6-5 and TRBJ1-6; 9 bases match TRBD1. The germline V gene has CDR1 MNHEY and CDR2 SVGAGI. V was pared by 7 bases and J by 10 bases, with 11 bases of the junction left unmatched. The CDR3 is made up of 15 amino acids. The CDR3 DNA is TGTGCCAGCAAACCCGGGACAGGGATTAAATCACCCCTCCACTTT. As protein: CASKPGTGIKSPLHF.

The chain links TRBV7-3 to TRBJ2-3, with 9 bases lining up with TRBD2. After removal of 4 bases from V and 2 bases from J, the junction contained 10 bases not matched to a gene. The CDR3 is 17 residues long. CDR1 is SGHTA, CDR2 FQGTGA, per germline. CDR3 in amino acids: CASSSTLLAGTTDTQYF. CDR3 bases: TGTGCCAGCAGCTCTACCCTACTAGCGGGTACCACAGATACGCAGTATTTT.

The V gene is TRBV14, the J gene TRBJ1-3, with 7 bases aligning to TRBD1. This CDR3 comprises 19 residues. V lost 5 bases, J lost 4 bases, and 20 bases stayed unmatched. Looked up from germline, CDR1 is SGHDN and CDR2 is FVKESK. The CDR3 region has the DNA TGTGCCAGCAGCACGCTGCAGGGGGTCGGCCCCATTGCGGGAAACACCATATATTTT. It specifies CASSTLQGVGPIAGNTIYF.

The V call is TRBV10-3, the J call TRBJ2-2, with D maybe TRBD2 (6 bases). Trimming removed 10 bases from V and 2 bases from J, with 14 bases in between. This CDR3 has 14 residues. From germline, CDR1 is ENHRY and CDR2 SYGVKD. The CDR3 region has the DNA TGTGCCACCCTACTAGCAGCTAACACCGGGGAGCTGTTTTTT. Protein: CATLLAANTGELFF.

The chain employs TRBV25-1 and TRBJ2-5, with D perhaps matching TRBD1 (6 bases). CDR3 length: 12 residues. Trimming removed 3 bases from V and 7 bases from J, with 9 bases in between. The germline V gene encodes CDR1 MGHDK and CDR2 SYGVNS. The CDR3 nucleotides are TGTGCCAGCAGTGACCCCAGGGGGACCCAGTACTTC. It is translated as CASSDPRGTQYF. Using reference TRBV25-1 and TRBJ2-5 for the parts outside the CDR3, the full variable domain is EADIYQTPRYLVIGTGKKITLECSQTMGHDKMYWYQQDPGMELHLIHYSYGVNSTEKGDLSSESTVSRIRTEHFPLTLESARPSHTSQYLCASSDPRGTQYFGPGTRLLVL.

The V gene is TRBV11-3, the J gene TRBJ2-6, with D possibly TRBD1 on 5 matching bases. Germline V lookup: CDR1 SGHNT, CDR2 YENEEA. This CDR3 contains 16 residues. V lost 5 bases to trimming and J lost 1 base, with 12 bases between them. CDR3 bases: TGTGCCAGCAGCCTCGTAACAGGTTCTGGGGCCAACGTCCTGACTTTC. Translation gives CASSLVTGSGANVLTF.

On this clone: An end of the junction does not agree with germline; a read error may underlie this. The chain links TRBV19 to TRBJ1-1; D possibly corresponds to TRBD1 (6 bases). The CDR3 has 14 amino acids. The germline CDR1 and CDR2 sequences are LNHDA and SQIVND (reference sequence). The CDR3 DNA reads as TGTGCCAGTAGTTTAGACAGGCCGAACACTGAAGCTTTCTTT. Encoded protein: CASSLDRPNTEAFF.

CDR3 bases: TGTGCCAGCAGCTTAAGTTTGCGGGGGGGCTACGAGCAGTACTTC. Protein: CASSLSLRGGYEQYF. The rearrangement joins TRBV7-2 to TRBJ2-7; TRBD2 matches 9 bases. J gave up 3 bases and V 2 bases, and 5 bases lay outside the gene matches. Germline V gene lookup returns CDR1 SGHTA and CDR2 FQGNSA. The CDR3 totals 15 residues.

This clone turned up a few times. In nucleotides, the CDR3 is TGTGCCAGCAGTCCGACAGGGGCCTACGAGCAGTACTTC. Protein sequence: CASSPTGAYEQYF. The rearrangement joins TRBV6-5 to TRBJ2-7, with 8 bases matching TRBD1. The CDR3 is 13 amino acids. V gave up 5 bases and J gave up 2 bases; unmatched junction bases: 2. Per germline, CDR1 MNHEY and CDR2 SVGAGI.

The rearrangement uses TRBV2 and TRBJ1-5; TRBD1 matches at 8 bases. The CDR3 covers 16 residues. The junction had 4 bases not matched to a gene; V was cut back by 0 bases and J by 3 bases. Germline CDR1 and CDR2: SNHLY and FYNNEI. Written as DNA, the CDR3 is TGTGCCAGCAGTGAAGCCGGGACAGGATTCAATCAGCCCCAGCATTTT. Translation gives CASSEAGTGFNQPQHF.

This clone was seen only once. V gene TRBV19 combines with J gene TRBJ2-3, with TRBD2 identical over 11 bases. This CDR3 has 17 residues. CDR1 is LNHDA and CDR2 is SQIVND in the germline V gene (reference sequence). J lost 2 bases, V lost 1 base, and 5 bases had no gene match. The CDR3, as DNA: TGTGCCAGTAGTATAGGGCTAGCGGGGGGTTCCACAGATACGCAGTATTTT. The encoded protein is CASSIGLAGGSTDTQYF.

The chain has TRBV4-3 and TRBJ2-3; D may be TRBD1 (6 bases). Trimming stripped 0 bases from V and 2 bases from J, with 15 bases between. CDR1 and CDR2 (germline): LGHNA, YSLEER. This CDR3 region has 17 residues. Here the CDR3 DNA reads TGCGCCAGCAGCCAAGAACAGGGCGGGCCCCTCACAGATACGCAGTATTTT. This gives the protein CASSQEQGGPLTDTQYF.

This sequence joins TRBV7-8 and TRBJ1-6; 7 positions agree with TRBD1. CDR1 SGHVS and CDR2 FQNEAQ come from the germline V gene. With V trimmed by 1 base and J by 8 bases, 14 bases remained unmatched. This CDR3 has 18 amino acids. CDR3 nucleotides: TGTGCCAGCAGCTTAGGGAGGGTGGGGGGACAGCTTCATTCACCCCTCCACTTT. Encoded protein: CASSLGRVGGQLHSPLHF.

J is TRBJ1-1 and V is TRBV6-1; 8 bases fit TRBD1. The CDR3 covers 16 residues. Germline CDR1 is MNHNS and CDR2 is SASEGT. V shed 1 base, J shed 5 bases, and the junction held 9 bases outside the gene matches. Here the CDR3 reads CASSEGLGQGATEAFF. Written as DNA, the CDR3 is TGTGCCAGCAGTGAAGGGCTCGGGCAGGGGGCGACTGAAGCTTTCTTT.

V gene TRBV12-3 or TRBV12-4 combines with J gene TRBJ1-2; TRBD1 matches 7 bases. This CDR3 has 13 amino acids. With V trimmed by 3 bases and J by 4 bases, 2 bases remained unmatched. As DNA, the CDR3 is TGTGCCAGCAGTTTGGGACAGTTCTATGGCTACACCTTC. This codes for CASSLGQFYGYTF.

V is TRBV6-6 and J is TRBJ1-1; D might be TRBD1 (6 bases). The CDR3 runs 13 residues. The germline V gene encodes CDR1 MNHNY and CDR2 SVGAGI (reference sequence). V lost 6 bases and J 0 bases, leaving 8 bases between the germline ends. CDR3 region: CASRDRMNTEAFF. The DNA of the CDR3 is TGTGCCAGCAGGGACAGAATGAACACTGAAGCTTTCTTT.

This chain connects TRBV15 to TRBJ1-1; D gene ambiguous. This CDR3 spans 16 amino acids. V gave up 5 bases and J gave up 3 bases, with 19 bases separating them. Germline values: CDR1 LNHNV, CDR2 YYDKDF (reference sequence). In DNA form, the CDR3 reads TGTGCCACCAGCGGCGATGTACGAGGGAGGCACACTGAAGCTTTCTTT. Amino acid sequence: CATSGDVRGRHTEAFF.

The CDR3 DNA is TGTGCCAGCAGCCCCACCCCGCGGACAGGGGGCGCTTCCTATGGCTACACCTTC. It yields the protein CASSPTPRTGGASYGYTF. The chain has TRBV6-2 or TRBV6-3 and TRBJ1-2; 11 nucleotides align to TRBD1. The CDR3 runs 18 residues. Germline assignment: CDR1 MNHEY and CDR2 SVGEGT. Unmatched junction bases numbered 16, after V lost 6 bases and J lost 4 bases.